This paragraph covers one TCR beta chain sequence. The V and J ends lost 7 bases and 0 bases respectively, with 17 bases between them. The germline V gene encodes CDR1 SGHRS and CDR2 YFSETQ. CDR3 length: 15 residues. The data originate from a study of blood T cell repertoires in COVID-19. Study at large: Acute and convalescent COVID-19 specimens originated in the United States, Italy and Spain.

Per the study methods: Amplified reference gene primers provided the basis for estimating nucleated cell counts. TCRdb keeps only in-frame clones here, not all; method: immunoSEQ multiplex PCR. That table is the source of V, J and clone size, and D and trimming were worked out from the DNA. Here the sample spans about 94,000 clones, 80% being singletons. The receptor's source is a human donor in a cohort sampled during active COVID-19. The gene calls are TRBV5-1 and TRBJ2-7, with D perhaps TRBD2 (6 bases). The sequencing input was peripheral blood. The CDR3 is CASSGGAGSSYEQYF. The CDR3 nucleotides read TGCGCCAGCTCCGGCGGGGCGGGTTCCTCCTACGAGCAGTACTTC.